The entry that follows covers one T cell receptor (beta chain) sequence. Its target is unknown. Primers for the PCR totalled 60 Vbeta and 13 Jbeta. The table came from immunoSEQ multiplex PCR; TCRdb's copy has only in-frame clones and leaves some out. Of approximately 190,000 clones listed, roughly 76% are singletons. V dropped 4 bases and J dropped 4 bases, with 10 bases sitting between them. The CDR3 contains 13 residues. In germline, CDR1 is SGHDT, CDR2 YYEEEE. The sample belongs to a study of cytomegalovirus exposure and HLA in healthy donors. Study summary: Among 398 genotyped donors, around 77% fell in the Caucasian-associated ancestry cluster. Findings and limits, study-wide: Later analysis identified several of the most significant clusters that appeared linked to common viral pathogens. Sequencing probably produced one cluster of sequence variants that were highly shared.

The gene calls are TRBV5-6 and TRBJ2-3; no clear D. Sequencing was carried out using PBMCs. The sequence was collected from a man in his forties in good health and CMV-seropositive. CDR3 nucleotide sequence: TGTGCCAGCAGCGAGCTCGTCGCAGATACGCAGTATTTT. This sequence encodes CASSELVADTQYF.